These 9 T cell receptor beta chains were all obtained from the same sample, sequenced in a study of blood T cell repertoires in COVID-19. Some clones are missing from TCRdb's copy, which holds only in-frame ones; the method was immunoSEQ multiplex PCR. The sample holds some 180,000 clones; roughly 87% are singletons and the top ten take around 8%. Sequencing was done on a sample of peripheral blood. Receptors originate from an older woman with COVID-19, enrolled during active disease.

The chain joins TRBV11-3 to TRBJ2-5; D is uncertain. The CDR3 length is 14 residues. The germline gives CDR1 SGHNT, CDR2 YENEEA. V was cut by 1 base and J by 7 bases, with 13 bases left in between. As DNA, the CDR3 is TGTGCCAGCAGCTTAGGCCCAGCTTCGGGGACCCAGTACTTC. It encodes CASSLGPASGTQYF.

This clone was counted ten times or more. V gene TRBV6-1 combines with J gene TRBJ2-5; TRBD2 aligns across 11 bases. The CDR3 has 16 residues. CDR1 is MNHNS and CDR2 is SASEGT in the germline V gene. With V trimmed by 4 bases and J by 5 bases, 9 bases remained unmatched. As DNA, the CDR3 is TGTGCCAGCAGTGTTCAGTCTAGCGGGGGGTGGGAGACCCAGTACTTC. It yields the protein CASSVQSSGGWETQYF.

J is TRBJ1-3 and V is TRBV19; perhaps TRBD1 as D (5 bases). This CDR3 spans 15 amino acids. Per germline, CDR1 LNHDA and CDR2 SQIVND (reference sequence). Trimming removed 6 bases at V and 0 bases at J, with 12 bases between. CDR3 loop: CASRPGHYSGNTIYF. The CDR3 nucleotides are TGTGCCAGTAGACCCGGACACTACTCTGGAAACACCATATATTTT.

This sequence joins TRBV2 and TRBJ2-2; no firm D call. CDR3 length equals 15 residues. Germline V gene data show CDR1 as SNHLY and CDR2 as FYNNEI. V was clipped by 5 bases and J by 5 bases, with 15 bases between them. The CDR3 protein is CASSKGNSQTGELFF. The CDR3 DNA reads TGTGCCAGCAGTAAAGGTAACTCGCAAACCGGGGAGCTGTTTTTT.

The V gene is TRBV7-2, the J gene TRBJ2-7; 7 bases match TRBD2. The J segment lost 2 bases and the V segment lost 5 bases, leaving 6 bases of the junction unmatched. This CDR3 region has 14 residues. Germline-derived CDR1 and CDR2 are SGHTA and FQGNSA. CDR3 bases: TGTGCCAGCAGCCCCCGACTAGCCACCTACGAGCAGTACTTC. Residues: CASSPRLATYEQYF.

J is TRBJ2-5 and V is TRBV29-1, with 11 bases fitting TRBD1. In germline, CDR1 is SQVTM, CDR2 ANQGSEA. The CDR3 loop spans 15 amino acids. V trimming: 1 base; J trimming: 2 bases; junction bases outside the gene matches: 3. The CDR3 bases are TGCAGCGTTGAAGGGACAGGGGGCTGGCAAGAGACCCAGTACTTC. It encodes CSVEGTGGWQETQYF.

This clone has a handful of counts. The chain is built from TRBV28 and TRBJ1-5, with D perhaps TRBD1 (5 bases). CDR3 length equals 14 residues. V was clipped by 1 base and J by 8 bases, with 12 bases between them. The V gene's germline CDR1 is MDHEN and CDR2 SYDVKM. CDR3 coding DNA: TGTGCCAGCAGTTTATCAGGGCAAAGAGAGCCCCAGCATTTT. It translates to CASSLSGQREPQHF. Supplemented by reference TRBV28 and TRBJ1-5, the full variable domain reads DVKVTQSSRYLVKRTGEKVFLECVQDMDHENMFWYRQDPGLGLRLIYFSYDVKMKEKGDIPEGYSVSREKKERFSLILESASTNQTSMYLCASSLSGQREPQHFGDGTRLSIL.

This clone was counted a few times. V usage is TRBV6-5 and J usage is TRBJ1-3; maybe TRBD1 (5 bases). Between the trimmed V and J ends, which lost 8 bases and 0 bases, there was a span of 11 bases. CDR1 and CDR2 (germline): MNHEY, SVGAGI. CDR3 length equals 14 residues. This CDR3 is CASSSQGSGNTIYF. CDR3 bases: TGTGCCAGCTCGTCGCAGGGCTCTGGAAACACCATATATTTT.

The chain is built from TRBV29-1 and TRBJ2-5; 7 bases fit TRBD1. CDR3 length equals 14 residues. Germline V gene sequence: CDR1 SQVTM, CDR2 ANQGSEA. Trimming removed 4 bases from V and 4 bases from J; junction bases left unmatched: 9. The CDR3 coding sequence is TGCAGCGTTGCCGGACAGGAGTTAGGAGAGACCCAGTACTTC. Residues: CSVAGQELGETQYF.